The 5 T cell receptor beta chains in this list originate from one sample, sequenced in a study of control samples from healthy donors and cancer patients. The data were produced by immunoSEQ multiplex PCR, yet TCRdb's version contains in-frame clones alone and is incomplete. The table has about 120,000 clones, roughly nine tenths seen once. The sample was PBMCs. The receptors stem from a woman between 50 and 59 years old with colorectal cancer.

The CDR3 DNA reads TGCGCCAGCAGCTTGTTGCTCAGTAGAACGAGGGATGGCTACACCTTC. It encodes CASSLLLSRTRDGYTF. This sequence joins TRBV5-1 and TRBJ1-2; D uncertain. The V end lost 1 base, the J end lost 6 bases, and 19 bases lay between the germline ends. Germline V gene lookup returns CDR1 SGHRS and CDR2 YFSETQ. This CDR3 comprises 16 residues.

The sample holds one count of this clone. The chain has TRBV5-1 and TRBJ1-1; the D is unclear. Looked up from germline, CDR1 is SGHRS and CDR2 is YFSETQ. The CDR3 contains 13 residues. V dropped 3 bases and J dropped 4 bases, with 10 bases sitting between them. CDR3 region: CASSSGWGTEAFF. The CDR3 nucleotides are TGCGCCAGCAGCTCCGGTTGGGGCACTGAAGCTTTCTTT.

The chain employs TRBV7-9 and TRBJ1-1; D is possibly TRBD1 (5 bases). The CDR3 runs to 13 residues. Germline V CDR1 and CDR2: SEHNR, FQNEAQ (reference sequence). Trimming pared 5 bases from V and 4 bases from J, leaving 11 bases between. As DNA, the CDR3 is TGTGCCAGCAGCCCGAAGACAGCCACTGAAGCTTTCTTT. Translation: CASSPKTATEAFF. Filled out from reference TRBV7-9 and TRBJ1-1, the complete variable domain reads DTGVSQNPRHKITKRGQNVTFRCDPISEHNRLYWYRQTLGQGPEFLTYFQNEAQLEKSRLLSDRFSAERPKGSFSTLEIQRTEQGDSAMYLCASSPKTATEAFFGQGTRLTVV.

CDR3 in amino acids: CASSEGWGRANYGYTF. CDR3 in DNA: TGTGCCAGCAGCGAGGGGTGGGGTAGAGCTAACTATGGCTACACCTTC. The gene calls are TRBV9 and TRBJ1-2, with D perhaps matching TRBD1 (5 bases). This CDR3 contains 16 residues. Germline V gene sequence: CDR1 SGDLS, CDR2 YYNGEE. Deletions cut 3 bases from V and 0 bases from J, with 15 bases between.

The rearrangement joins TRBV5-6 to TRBJ1-1; 9 nucleotides agree with TRBD1. The CDR3 consists of 17 residues. J lost 7 bases, V lost 4 bases, and 17 bases had no gene match. Per germline, CDR1 SGHDT and CDR2 YYEEEE. CDR3 nucleotides: TGTGCCAGCAGCCCAGTAGTGGACAGGGGTCGAACAAGTGAAGCTTTCTTT. Protein product: CASSPVVDRGRTSEAFF. Complete variable domain (other parts from reference TRBV5-6 and TRBJ1-1): DAGVTQSPTHLIKTRGQQVTLRCSPKSGHDTVSWYQQALGQGPQFIFQYYEEEERQRGNFPDRFSGHQFPNYSSELNVNALLLGDSALYLCASSPVVDRGRTSEAFFGQGTRLTVV.